Reported below is one TCR beta chain. Germline V CDR1 and CDR2: MNHEY, SMNVEV (reference sequence). This CDR3 is 14 amino acids long. V was clipped by 8 bases and J by 8 bases; unmatched bases: 13. The sample belongs to a study of cytomegalovirus exposure and HLA in healthy donors. PCR involved 60 Vbeta and 13 Jbeta primers. Assay: immunoSEQ multiplex PCR; the TCRdb copy retains only in-frame clones and omits some. Of around 120,000 clones in the sample, about 80% were seen once. The V and J genes are TRBV27 and TRBJ1-2, with 8 nucleotides matching TRBD1. The clonotype was recovered from a woman aged 40 to 49 in good health and CMV-seronegative. Specimen: PBMCs. CDR3 in amino acids: CASATQQGVGGYTF. For the CDR3, the DNA is TGTGCCAGCGCCACGCAACAGGGGGTGGGAGGCTACACCTTC.